What follows are 32 T cell receptor beta chains derived from one specimen sequenced in a study of molecular identifiers for immune sequencing clone quantification. TCRdb processed the PCR reads anew with MiXCR; each CDR3 protein has one entry. The sample has about 63,000 distinct CDR3 sequences, under 20% seen once. The sequencing sample was made of naive CD8+ T cells from blood, with Jurkat cell RNA spiked in. The subset here: FACS-sorted CD8+CD4-CCR7+CD45RA+ naive T cells. Source of these receptors: a human donor in good health. Some libraries in this study had Jurkat cell RNA spiked in.

There are many counts of this clonotype. The V and J genes are TRBV2 and TRBJ2-7; D is unclear. This CDR3 has 13 residues. From germline, CDR1 is SNHLY and CDR2 FYNNEI. V lost 7 bases to trimming and J lost 0 bases, with 10 bases between them. CDR3: CASMGQASYEQYF. The CDR3 DNA reads TGTGCCAGCATGGGCCAAGCCTCCTACGAGCAGTACTTC.

Only one count was recorded for this clonotype. A much bigger clone sits one base away, suggesting this may be a read error. J is TRBJ2-7 and V is TRBV5-1; 10 bases agree with TRBD1. Germline V gives CDR1 SGHRS, CDR2 YFSETQ. This CDR3 contains 19 residues. CDR3 coding DNA: TGCGCCAGCAGCCCCGAAGTTTCCGGGACAGGGGCCTCCTCCTACGAGCTGTACTTC. This encodes CASSPEVSGTGASSYELYF.

There are many counts of this clonotype. The chain employs TRBV6-5 and TRBJ1-1; TRBD1 might be the D (6 bases). The CDR3 length is 16 residues. The V end was cut by 2 bases, the J end by 5 bases, with 18 bases between. Germline V gene data show CDR1 as MNHEY and CDR2 as SVGAGI. Written as DNA, the CDR3 is TGTGCCAGCAGTTACGTACAGGGCGGGGGCCCGACTGAAGCTTTCTTT. It translates to CASSYVQGGGPTEAFF.

The chain has TRBV19 and TRBJ1-5; D is perhaps TRBD1 (6 bases). The CDR3 covers 15 residues. Trimming cost V 6 bases and J 0 bases, with 12 bases left between them. Germline V gene lookup returns CDR1 LNHDA and CDR2 SQIVND (reference sequence). The CDR3 sequence is CASSLGQYSNQPQHF. For the CDR3, the DNA is TGTGCCAGTAGCCTAGGACAGTATAGCAATCAGCCCCAGCATTTT.

Turning to this clonotype: In this CDR3 the conserved last residue, phenylalanine or tryptophan, is missing, so a read error is likely. The DNA is omitted, as the CDR3 cannot be located on it reliably, and the CDR3 follows TCRdb's listing. The chain uses TRBV29-1 and TRBJ2-3; TRBD1, as called in the table, went unchecked against the DNA. With termini counted, the CDR3 has 16 amino acids. Germline V lookup: CDR1 SQVTM, CDR2 ANQGSEA. CDR3 sequence reads: CSVEDILGEGTDTRYL.

As concerns this clonotype: One junction end does not reproduce the germline sequence, and a read error may be involved. This chain joins TRBV3-1 and TRBJ2-2, with a possible D match to TRBD2 (5 bases). CDR3 length: 17 residues. Germline V gives CDR1 LGHDT, CDR2 YNNKEL (reference sequence). The CDR3 DNA reads as TGTGCCAGCAGCCAAGATTTGTGGCAGCTGAACACCGGGGAGCTGGTTTTT. Protein: CASSQDLWQLNTGELVF.

This clonotype has ten or more counts. The chain couples TRBV28 to TRBJ2-3; TRBD1 matches at 9 bases. The V gene's germline CDR1 is MDHEN and CDR2 SYDVKM. This CDR3 spans 15 amino acids. V shed 6 bases, J shed 6 bases, and the junction held 10 bases outside the gene matches. The CDR3 spells CASSPRTGALDTQYF. The CDR3 DNA follows: TGTGCCAGCAGCCCCCGGACAGGGGCTTTGGATACGCAGTATTTT.

This clonotype was detected many times. The genes are TRBV15 and TRBJ2-3; 8 bases are shared with TRBD2. Trimming at V came to 1 base and at J to 5 bases, leaving 8 bases not matched to a gene. This CDR3 has 16 amino acids. CDR1 and CDR2 (germline): LNHNV, YYDKDF (reference sequence). The CDR3 nucleotides are TGTGCCACCAGCAGAGGGAGCGGGAGTGGTATAGATACGCAGTATTTT. Residues: CATSRGSGSGIDTQYF. The whole variable domain, filled in from reference TRBV15 and TRBJ2-3, reads DAMVIQNPRYQVTQFGKPVTLSCSQTLNHNVMYWYQQKSSQAPKLLFHYYDKDFNNEADTPDNFQSRRPNTSFCFLDIRSPGLGDTAMYLCATSRGSGSGIDTQYFGPGTRLTVL.

This clonotype was detected ten times or more. The chain recombines TRBV9 with TRBJ2-1; 7 nucleotides match TRBD2. This CDR3 spans 16 amino acids. V trimming: 4 bases; J trimming: 6 bases; junction bases outside the gene matches: 13. The germline V gene has CDR1 SGDLS and CDR2 YYNGEE. DNA for the CDR3: TGTGCCAGCAGCCCCCCGCCTAGCGGACCCCTCAATGAGCAGTTCTTC. This codes for CASSPPPSGPLNEQFF.

The table lists this clonotype with many counts. This chain connects TRBV9 to TRBJ2-1, with TRBD2 as a possible D gene (5 bases). The CDR3 contains 18 residues. V shed 2 bases and J shed 0 bases, with 18 bases lying between them. CDR1 SGDLS and CDR2 YYNGEE come from the germline V gene. The CDR3 nucleotides are TGTGCCAGCAGCGTCGGGGTTCTTGAAAAGGGCTCCTACAATGAGCAGTTCTTC. Its translation is CASSVGVLEKGSYNEQFF. Supplemented by reference TRBV9 and TRBJ2-1, the full variable domain reads DSGVTQTPKHLITATGQRVTLRCSPRSGDLSVYWYQQSLDQGLQFLIQYYNGEERAKGNILERFSAQQFPDLHSELNLSSLELGDSALYFCASSVGVLEKGSYNEQFFGPGTRLTVL.

The gene calls are TRBV27 and TRBJ2-3; TRBD2 might be the D (5 bases). The CDR3 length is 15 residues. The V gene's germline CDR1 is MNHEY and CDR2 SMNVEV (reference sequence). With 2 bases removed from V and 1 base from J, the gap between germline ends came to 10 bases. The CDR3 nucleotides read TGTGCCAGCAGTTTACTAGCACCCGGCACAGATACGCAGTATTTT. Amino acids: CASSLLAPGTDTQYF.

This clonotype showed up just a few times. The chain uses TRBV7-9 and TRBJ1-1, with 10 bases that match TRBD1. The CDR3 is 15 residues long. Germline loops: CDR1 SEHNR, CDR2 FQNEAQ (reference sequence). V dropped 4 bases and J dropped 2; count of bases not matched to a gene: 4. CDR3 loop: CASSSRQGANTEAFF. As DNA, the CDR3 is TGTGCCAGCAGCTCGAGACAGGGGGCTAACACTGAAGCTTTCTTT.

This clonotype was picked up many times. The chain carries TRBV5-6 and TRBJ2-4; D unresolved. Germline values: CDR1 SGHDT, CDR2 YYEEEE. The length of the CDR3 is 15 residues. V was cut by 1 base and J by 1 base, with 9 bases left in between. The CDR3 nucleotides read TGTGCCAGCAGCTTGACCGCAGCGGCCAAAAACATTCAGTACTTC. Translation gives CASSLTAAAKNIQYF.

A word on this clonotype: One base away lies a much larger clone, so this may be a sequencing read error. The genes are TRBV14 and TRBJ2-7; D uncertain. This CDR3 is built from 16 residues. V was pared by 0 bases and J by 6 bases, with 18 bases between. Germline lookup yields CDR1 SGHDN and CDR2 FVKESK. The CDR3 coding sequence is TGTGCCAGCAGCCAAGATAGGTCGGACGTCGACTGCGAGCAGTACTTC. Protein product: CASSQDRSDVDCEQYF.

On this clonotype itself: A much more abundant neighbour one base away suggests this may be a read error. The chain carries TRBV9 and TRBJ2-1; D may be TRBD2 (6 bases). The CDR3 has 15 residues. Germline CDR1 SGDLS, CDR2 YYNGEE. CDR3 protein: CVSSVWLDYSNEQFF. CDR3 DNA: TGTGTCAGCAGCGTATGGTTGGACTACTCCAATGAGCAGTTCTTC.

This clonotype was recorded at least ten times. The CDR3 loop reads CSARSTNTEAFF. CDR3 nucleotide sequence: TGCAGCGCCCGGTCTACGAACACTGAAGCTTTCTTT. This chain connects TRBV29-1 to TRBJ1-1, with D unresolved. Germline V gene data show CDR1 as SQVTM and CDR2 as ANQGSEA. CDR3 length: 12 residues. V was clipped by 7 bases and J by 1 base, with 10 bases between them.

This clonotype was picked up a small number of times. A read error is possible here, since a much larger clone lies one base away. V gene TRBV7-9 combines with J gene TRBJ2-5; 7 bases are a match to TRBD2. The V gene end was trimmed by 4 bases and the J gene end by 4 bases; junction bases not matched to a gene: 21. The CDR3 is 19 residues long. Germline V gene lookup returns CDR1 SEHNR and CDR2 FQNEAQ (reference sequence). The CDR3, as DNA: TGTGCCAGCAGCTCTCGACTTATCGGGACTGGCGGGAGAGGAGAGACCCAGTACTTC. As protein: CASSSRLIGTGGRGETQYF.

This clonotype was seen many times. The rearrangement joins TRBV23-1 to TRBJ2-5; D is undetermined. TRBV23-1 is recorded as an ORF, its role being uncertain. Trimming shortened V by 3 bases and J by 7 bases, and 15 bases separated the two germline ends. CDR3 length: 14 amino acids. The CDR3: CASSQGMVYVTQYF. Here the CDR3 DNA reads TGCGCCAGCAGTCAGGGGATGGTTTATGTGACCCAGTACTTC.

V usage is TRBV24-1 and J usage is TRBJ1-2; D not resolved. Trimming removed 0 bases at V and 3 bases at J, with 7 bases between. Germline CDR1 reads KGHDR; CDR2 reads SFDVKD. This CDR3 region has 14 residues. The CDR3 here is CATSDLGSDYGYTF. CDR3 nucleotide sequence: TGTGCCACCAGTGATTTGGGCAGCGACTATGGCTACACCTTC.

As for this clonotype: A read error may be the cause here, since a much bigger clone is one base away. The chain joins TRBV6-5 to TRBJ2-7, with D hard to call. Germline V gene sequence: CDR1 MNHEY, CDR2 SVGAGI. Between the trimmed V and J ends, which lost 5 bases and 5 bases, there was a span of 16 bases. The CDR3 runs to 14 residues. The CDR3 DNA sequence: TGTGCCAGCAGTCTAGTTGCGGAGTCCGACGAGCAGTACTTC. It specifies CASSLVAESDEQYF.

In this sample, this clonotype turned up many times. The rearrangement joins TRBV29-1 to TRBJ2-7; 7 bases fit TRBD2. The CDR3 loop spans 13 amino acids. Germline values: CDR1 SQVTM, CDR2 ANQGSEA. V gave up 3 bases and J gave up 2 bases; unmatched junction bases: 4. In DNA form, the CDR3 reads TGCAGCGTTGAGACTAGCAGAACCTACGAGCAGTACTTC. The encoded protein is CSVETSRTYEQYF.

This clonotype showed up many times. The V call is TRBV7-2, the J call TRBJ2-7, with D perhaps TRBD1 (5 bases). The germline CDR1 and CDR2 sequences are SGHTA and FQGNSA. The CDR3 consists of 14 residues. The V and J ends lost 1 base and 2 bases respectively, with 9 bases between them. The chain's CDR3 is CASSLGQTTYEQYF. CDR3 bases: TGTGCCAGCAGCTTAGGACAGACCACCTACGAGCAGTACTTC.

This clonotype was seen repeatedly, ten times or more. The chain has TRBV20-1 and TRBJ1-1; a possible D gene is TRBD1 (5 bases). With 1 base removed from V and 8 bases from J, the gap between germline ends came to 14 bases. The germline V gene has CDR1 DFQATT and CDR2 SNEGSKA (reference sequence). The CDR3 runs to 13 residues. Here the CDR3 reads CSARGPEGVEAFF. CDR3 nucleotide sequence: TGCAGTGCTAGAGGTCCGGAAGGGGTGGAAGCTTTCTTT.

There are many counts of this clonotype. The chain carries TRBV7-6 and TRBJ2-1, with D possibly matching TRBD1 (7 bases). V shed 0 bases and J shed 5 bases, with 11 bases lying between them. CDR1 is SGHVS and CDR2 is FNYEAQ in the germline V gene. The CDR3 is 15 amino acids. CDR3 DNA: TGTGCCAGCAGCTTAGCGCAGGGGGAGGACAATGAGCAGTTCTTC. It yields the protein CASSLAQGEDNEQFF.

The sample holds many counts of this clonotype. The J gene is TRBJ2-1, the V gene TRBV7-9, with TRBD2 identical over 9 bases. V shed 2 bases, J shed 5 bases, and the junction held 4 bases outside the gene matches. CDR3 length: 15 residues. Germline V gene sequence: CDR1 SEHNR, CDR2 FQNEAQ (reference sequence). The CDR3 is CASSLPLAGNNEQFF. The CDR3 region has the DNA TGTGCCAGCAGCTTACCCCTAGCGGGGAACAATGAGCAGTTCTTC.

For this clonotype: A much larger clone differs from this one at a single base, so this may be a read error. This sequence joins TRBV3-1 and TRBJ1-2; 9 bases agree with TRBD1. Germline loops: CDR1 LGHDT, CDR2 YNNKEL (reference sequence). The CDR3 is 15 amino acids. The CDR3 coding sequence is TGTGCCAGCAGCCCTCAAATGACAGGGGGGTATGGCGACACCTTC. Residues: CASSPQMTGGYGDTF.

This clonotype was seen many times. V usage is TRBV25-1 and J usage is TRBJ2-7; perhaps TRBD2 as D (5 bases). The CDR3 is 12 residues long. V was cut by 8 bases and J by 2 bases, with 10 bases left in between. Germline CDR1 MGHDK, CDR2 SYGVNS. The CDR3 DNA follows: TGTGCCAGCCGAGCGGATACCTACGAGCAGTACTTC. Translating gives CASRADTYEQYF.

This clonotype was recorded many times. The genes are TRBV28 and TRBJ1-2, with 7 bases that match TRBD1. The CDR3 is 14 amino acids. Germline V lookup: CDR1 MDHEN, CDR2 SYDVKM. The J segment lost 3 bases and the V segment lost 10 bases, leaving 11 bases of the junction unmatched. CDR3 sequence: CATSARGTDYGYTF. The CDR3 DNA reads as TGTGCCACCTCGGCTAGGGGGACAGACTATGGCTACACCTTC.

This clonotype was recorded at least ten times. DNA of the CDR3: TGTGCCAGCAGGAGGGGTGTTGACACTGAAGCTTTCTTT. This encodes CASRRGVDTEAFF. The V call is TRBV2, the J call TRBJ1-1; maybe TRBD1 (5 bases). Germline V gives CDR1 SNHLY, CDR2 FYNNEI. V lost 6 bases and J lost 3, with 11 bases in between. CDR3 length: 13 amino acids.

Details on this clonotype: A much larger clonotype is one base distant, so this may be a read error. The chain is built from TRBV27 and TRBJ2-7; D possibly corresponds to TRBD2 (6 bases). V gave up 4 bases and J gave up 6 bases, with 19 bases separating them. Germline CDR1 and CDR2: MNHEY and SMNVEV (reference sequence). The CDR3 length is 15 residues. The CDR3 protein is CASSSRAAGGLEQYF. In nucleotides, the CDR3 is TGTGCCAGCAGTTCGAGGGCAGCCGGAGGGCTCGAGCAGTACTTC.

This clonotype was counted ten times or more. The chain employs TRBV4-1 and TRBJ2-1, with D unresolved. CDR3 length: 17 amino acids. The germline V and J ends were trimmed by 1 base and 4 bases, with 17 bases remaining between them. Germline V CDR1 and CDR2: MGHRA, YSYEKL. The CDR3 protein is CASSQAPQVLFYNEQFF. The CDR3 region has the DNA TGCGCCAGCAGCCAAGCCCCCCAAGTACTGTTTTACAATGAGCAGTTCTTC.

This clonotype was observed a few times. The gene calls are TRBV28 and TRBJ2-7; D might be TRBD1 (5 bases). Trimming pared 3 bases from V and 3 bases from J, leaving 15 bases between. From germline, CDR1 is MDHEN and CDR2 SYDVKM. The CDR3 spans 15 residues. CDR3 coding DNA: TGTGCCAGCAGTTTTGACAGAGGCCTAGTCTACGAGCAGTACTTC. This translates into CASSFDRGLVYEQYF.